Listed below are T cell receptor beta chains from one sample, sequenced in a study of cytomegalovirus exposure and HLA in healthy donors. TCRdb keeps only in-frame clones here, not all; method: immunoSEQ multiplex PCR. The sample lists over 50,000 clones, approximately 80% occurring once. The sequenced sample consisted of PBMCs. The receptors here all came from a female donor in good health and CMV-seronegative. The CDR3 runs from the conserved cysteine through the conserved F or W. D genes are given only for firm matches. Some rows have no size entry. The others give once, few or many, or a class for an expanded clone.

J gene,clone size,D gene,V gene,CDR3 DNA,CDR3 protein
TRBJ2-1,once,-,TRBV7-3,TGTGCCAGCAGCTTACAGGCCGCCAATGAGCAGTTCTTC,CASSLQAANEQFF
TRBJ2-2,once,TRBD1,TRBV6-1,TGTGCCACCACCACAGGGGACACCGGGGAGCTGTTTTTT,CATTTGDTGELFF
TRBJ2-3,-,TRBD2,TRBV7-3,TGTGCCAGCAGCGCCTCCTTAGCGGGGTTAACGCAGTATTTT,CASSASLAGLTQYF
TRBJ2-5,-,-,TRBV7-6,TGTGCCAGCAGCTTAGGGACAAGCAAAGAGACCCAGTACTTC,CASSLGTSKETQYF
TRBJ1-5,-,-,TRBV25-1,TGTGCCAGCAGTGAAGGAAGAGGACAGCCCCAGCATTTT,CASSEGRGQPQHF
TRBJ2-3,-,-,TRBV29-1,TGCAGCGTTGACGGCGGAAGCACAGATACGCAGTATTTT,CSVDGGSTDTQYF
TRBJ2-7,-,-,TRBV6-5,TGTGCCAGCAGTTACTCGCGAAACTCCTACGAGCAGTACTTC,CASSYSRNSYEQYF
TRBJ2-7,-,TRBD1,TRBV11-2,TGTGCCAGCAGCCTGACAGGGGGCCCCTACGAGCAGTACTTC,CASSLTGGPYEQYF
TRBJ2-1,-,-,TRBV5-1,TGCGCCAGCAGCTTGGGGGGGGACAATGAGCAGTTCTTC,CASSLGGDNEQFF
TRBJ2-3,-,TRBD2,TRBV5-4,TGTGCCAGCAGCCACGCGGGACTAGCGTCGCCAGATACGCAGTATTTT,CASSHAGLASPDTQYF
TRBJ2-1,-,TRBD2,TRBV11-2,TGTGCCAGCAGACAGCAGGGCCGGCGGCTAGCGGGGGGCGGTGAGCAGTTCTTC,CASRQQGRRLAGGGEQFF
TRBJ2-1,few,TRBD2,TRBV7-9,TGTGCCAGCAGCGAGGGACTAGCGGGGGGGCATGAGTTCTTC,CASSEGLAGGHEFF
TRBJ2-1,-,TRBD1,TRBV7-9,TGTGCCAGCAGCTTAGAGTTCTCGGGGACAGGGTACAATGAGCAGTTCTTC,CASSLEFSGTGYNEQFF
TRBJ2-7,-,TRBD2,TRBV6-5,TGTGCCAGCAGTTACGGAGGGGCGGGAGGCTACGAGCAGTACTTC,CASSYGGAGGYEQYF
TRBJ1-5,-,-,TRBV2,TGTGCCAGCAGTTTACAATTGAATCAGCCCCAGCATTTT,CASSLQLNQPQHF
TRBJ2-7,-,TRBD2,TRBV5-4,TGTGCCAGCAGCCCACTCGCTGATAGCGGGAACAGCGAGCAGTACTTC,CASSPLADSGNSEQYF
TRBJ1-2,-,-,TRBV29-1,TGCAGCGTCGGAACAGGGAACTATGGCTACACCTTC,CSVGTGNYGYTF
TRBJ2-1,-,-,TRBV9,TGTGCCAGCAGCGATTGGAGGGGCGAGCAGTTCTTC,CASSDWRGEQFF
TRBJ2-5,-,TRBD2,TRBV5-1,TGCGCCAGCAGCGGGACTAGCGGGGGACCCGCCGGGAGTGAGACCCAGTACTTC,CASSGTSGGPAGSETQYF
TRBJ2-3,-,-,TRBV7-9,TGTGCCAGCAGCTTAGTGGGGGCTAGCACAGATACGCAGTATTTT,CASSLVGASTDTQYF
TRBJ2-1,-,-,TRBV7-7,TGTGCTAGCAGTCCCCGGGGAAACAATGAGCAGTTCTTC,CASSPRGNNEQFF
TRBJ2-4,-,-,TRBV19,TGTGCCAGTAGTCCCTCGCAGCGAAACATTCAGTACTTC,CASSPSQRNIQYF
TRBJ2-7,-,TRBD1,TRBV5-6,TGTGCCAGCAGCGTGGGACAGGGGTTGCCCGAGCAGTACTTC,CASSVGQGLPEQYF
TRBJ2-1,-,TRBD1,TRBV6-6,TGTGCCAGCAGACCTCCGGGACAGGGGGCTTATGAGCAGTTCTTC,CASRPPGQGAYEQFF
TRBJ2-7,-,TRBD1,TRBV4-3,TGCGCCAGCAGCCAAGAAAAATCCGGACAGGGGCCTTACGAGCAGTACTTC,CASSQEKSGQGPYEQYF
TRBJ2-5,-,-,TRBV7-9,TGTGCCAGCAGGGGACTCGGAGAGACCCAGTACTTC,CASRGLGETQYF
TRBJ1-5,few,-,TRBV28,TGTGCCAGCGCGGGACTCACCCTCAATCAGCCCCAGCATTTT,CASAGLTLNQPQHF
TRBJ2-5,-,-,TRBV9,TGTGCCAGCAGCGACGTAAGCGAGGGGGAAGAGACCCAGTACTTC,CASSDVSEGEETQYF